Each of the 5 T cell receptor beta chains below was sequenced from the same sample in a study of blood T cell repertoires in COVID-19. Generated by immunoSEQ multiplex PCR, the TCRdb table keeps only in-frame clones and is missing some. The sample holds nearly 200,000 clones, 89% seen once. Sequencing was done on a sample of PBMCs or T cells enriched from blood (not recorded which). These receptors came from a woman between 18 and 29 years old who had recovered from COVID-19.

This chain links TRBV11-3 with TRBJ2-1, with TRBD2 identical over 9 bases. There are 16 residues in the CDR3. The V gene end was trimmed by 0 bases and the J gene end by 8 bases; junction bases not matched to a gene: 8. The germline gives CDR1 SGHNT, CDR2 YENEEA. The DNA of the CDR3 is TGTGCCAGCAGCTTAGATCCACGCGCTAGCGGGGATGAGCAGTTCTTC. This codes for CASSLDPRASGDEQFF.

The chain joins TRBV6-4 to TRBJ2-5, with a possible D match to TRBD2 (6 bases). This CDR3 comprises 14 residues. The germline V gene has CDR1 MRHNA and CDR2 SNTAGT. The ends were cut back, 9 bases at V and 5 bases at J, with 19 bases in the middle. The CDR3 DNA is TGTGCCAGGAGGAAAGGCGGGGACGGGGAGACCCAGTACTTC. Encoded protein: CARRKGGDGETQYF.

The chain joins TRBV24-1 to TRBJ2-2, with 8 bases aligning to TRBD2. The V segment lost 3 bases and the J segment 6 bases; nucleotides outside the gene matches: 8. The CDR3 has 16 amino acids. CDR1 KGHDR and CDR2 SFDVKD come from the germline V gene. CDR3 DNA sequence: TGTGCCACCAGTGATCCCGGGACTAGTCTCTCCGGGGAGCTGTTTTTT. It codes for CATSDPGTSLSGELFF.

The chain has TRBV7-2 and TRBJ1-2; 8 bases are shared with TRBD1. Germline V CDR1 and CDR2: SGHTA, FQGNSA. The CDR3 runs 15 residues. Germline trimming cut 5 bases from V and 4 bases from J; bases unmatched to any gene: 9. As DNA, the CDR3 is TGTGCCAGCAGCACAGGACAGGGCGCCTTCTATGGCTACACCTTC. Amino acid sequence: CASSTGQGAFYGYTF.

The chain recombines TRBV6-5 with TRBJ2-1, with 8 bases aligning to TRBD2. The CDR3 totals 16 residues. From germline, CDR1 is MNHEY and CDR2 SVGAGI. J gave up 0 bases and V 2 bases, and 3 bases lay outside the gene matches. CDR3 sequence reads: CASSYSAGGSYNEQFF. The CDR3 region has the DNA TGTGCCAGCAGTTACAGCGCGGGGGGCTCCTACAATGAGCAGTTCTTC.